This entry features one T cell receptor (beta chain) sequence. Its antigen is unidentified. These data belong to a study of cytomegalovirus exposure and HLA in healthy donors. Notes on the study in general: The classifier reportedly diagnosed cytomegalovirus status with high sensitivity and specificity. The authors reported that TCR beta sequences could predict HLA-A and HLA-B alleles. These predictions were accurate for most subjects in the first cohort. What a later analysis reportedly showed was that an Asian-associated ancestry cluster had fewer N-insertions than the approximately 700-donor mean.

In the PCR, 60 Vbeta and 13 Jbeta primers were used. Assay: immunoSEQ multiplex PCR; the TCRdb copy retains only in-frame clones and omits some. The table lists 150,000 to 200,000 clones, roughly 80% of them singletons. This CDR3 has 14 amino acids. Germline V gives CDR1 MDHEN, CDR2 SYDVKM. Trimming removed 4 bases from V and 5 bases from J, with 12 bases in between. V is TRBV28 and J is TRBJ2-1; D is undetermined. Sequencing was done on a sample of PBMCs. This TCR was recovered from a woman aged 45-65 years in good health and CMV-seronegative. Written as DNA, the CDR3 is TGTGCCAGCAGTTCCCCGGGTAGGCACAATGAGCAGTTCTTC. Translation gives CASSSPGRHNEQFF.